A single T cell receptor (beta chain) is shown here with its context. The data were produced by immunoSEQ multiplex PCR, yet TCRdb's version contains in-frame clones alone and is incomplete. The data contain around 1,000,000 clones, 77% of them singletons. The V gene's germline CDR1 is KGHSH and CDR2 LQKENI. CDR3 length: 16 residues. V was shortened by 3 bases and J by 0 bases, with 13 bases between the two germline ends. This sample stems from a study of shared clonotypes between healthy human individuals. The sample taken for sequencing was memory CD4+ T cells from PBMCs. The subset: CD45RA-negative fraction. The V call is TRBV18, the J call TRBJ2-3, with a weak D call TRBD1 (6 bases). The sequence was obtained from a man aged 18 to 29 in good health. Some clones in this sample may be carry-over from other donors' samples. Here the CDR3 DNA reads TGTGCCAGCTCACCCCAGGACAGAACTAGCACAGATACGCAGTATTTT. Translated: CASSPQDRTSTDTQYF.